The sequence of this T cell receptor (beta chain) was determined in a study of T-cell reconstitution after alpha-beta-depleted transplantation in children. The CDR3 has 14 amino acids. V shed 5 bases and J 2 bases; nucleotides not matched to a gene: 7. Per the germline V gene, CDR1 is GTSNPN and CDR2 is SVGIG (reference sequence). A TCRbeta library incorporating unique molecular identifiers was prepared. One entry per CDR3 protein, called by TCRdb with MiXCR from the PCR reads. The data show some 350,000 distinct CDR3 sequences, with 10% seen just once and around 2.3% held by the top ten. The sequences come from PBMCs from the stem cell graft donor, collected from the stem cell graft. The chain links TRBV30 to TRBJ2-7, with 9 bases aligning to TRBD1. The sequence derives from a human donor who donated a stem cell graft to a child with acute lymphoblastic leukemia. CDR3: CAWARGTGTYEQYF. In DNA form, the CDR3 reads TGTGCCTGGGCCAGGGGGACAGGGACCTACGAGCAGTACTTC.